This T cell receptor (beta chain) is from a study of T-cell reconstitution after alpha-beta-depleted transplantation in children. The study's findings and limits: Once a year had passed after transplant, T-cell counts and diversity came mostly from newly produced T cells. Several hundred expanded graft clones reportedly were the source of alpha-beta T cells about two months after transplant.

This clonotype was seen only a few times. Antigen unknown. Trimming took 4 bases from V and 9 from J; bases not matched to a gene: 13. CDR1 and CDR2 from the germline V gene are MNHEY and SVGEGT. This CDR3 comprises 16 residues. Unique molecular identifiers were used in preparing the TCRbeta library. TCRdb independently ran MiXCR on the PCR reads; one entry per CDR3 protein. The sample has 700,000 to 950,000 distinct CDR3 sequences; roughly 15% are singletons. Specimen: PBMCs, mostly from graft donor cells, collected 360 days after TCRalphabeta/CD19-depleted stem cell transplant. The receptor comes from a male patient between 5 and 17 years old who had a stem cell transplant for acute lymphoblastic leukemia, so the T cells may come from the graft donor. The chain employs TRBV6-2 or TRBV6-3 and TRBJ2-1, with 9 bases aligning to TRBD2. CDR3 region: CASSSLLVIAGAEQFF. The CDR3 DNA reads as TGTGCCAGCAGTTCGTTACTGGTGATAGCGGGAGCTGAGCAGTTCTTC.